The entry below describes one T cell receptor (beta chain). The target of this receptor is not known. A read error may explain this, as a much larger clone is one base away. Donors were a few dozen systemically healthy Caucasian individuals from Russia aged roughly 6 to 90 years. Each donor gave 8 to 10 milliliters of peripheral blood, drawn into EDTA-treated Vacutainer tubes. Ficoll-Paque density-gradient centrifugation was used to isolate PBMCs, with at least 7 million obtained per sample. Trizol reagent was used to extract total RNA from the PBMCs, yielding at least 5.5 micrograms per sample. For every donor, flow cytometry on a PBMC aliquot measured the percentage of naive CD45RAhigh/CD27high T cells. The method was 5' RACE. Instrument on record: Illumina HiSeq 2500. The second PCR ran for roughly 7 to 12 cycles and used a J-beta primer mix along with a sample-barcoded 5' primer. A template-switch 5' adaptor carrying 12 random nucleotides introduced a unique molecular identifier onto each TCR beta cDNA molecule. Each sample yielded at least 2.5 million CDR3-containing paired-end reads. First-strand cDNA was synthesized from all RNA with the Mint cDNA synthesis kit, primed by a TRBC-specific oligonucleotide. After uracil-DNA glycosylase treatment, a first 18-cycle PCR used universal primers M1SS and BC2_uni_R on all cDNA. Per the source publication's procedure: Each sample was normalized by randomly selecting 1 million high-quality reads, each carrying a distinct molecular identifier. Reads sharing molecular identifiers were discarded rather than binned into consensus sequences. MiTCR, set to a Q25 quality threshold and the strictest error-elimination algorithm, was used for CDR3 identification, clonotype clustering and error correction. Lower-bound total TCR beta diversity was estimated with a nonparametric unseen species model using Euler transformation. The raw public data were reprocessed by TCRdb itself: fastp quality trimming at Q25, MiXCR clonotype calling, in-frame beta chains only. Each record represents a unique CDR3 protein, reported with the most common genes and DNA among its rows. It is TCRdb's table, rather than the study itself, that gives the V and J calls and clone size. For this sample there are 1.5 million to 2 million distinct CDR3 sequences; 28% appear just once. 7.7% of the sample belongs to the ten largest clones.

The sample is drawn from a study of blood T cells in healthy people across ages (dated by TCRdb to the mid-2010s). Regarding the complete study: In model experiments, roughly one uniquely barcoded TCR beta cDNA molecule per two T cells was captured by template switching. Donors were grouped into four age groups: young (average about 15 years), middle-aged (about 40), aged (62) and long-lived (just over 80). To avoid experimental bias, donors of different ages were distributed randomly across sequencing lanes. Using the same blood draw, the study looked at two additional independent replicas of 1 million unique cDNA reads for two donors, one aged 18 to 30 and the other aged 80 or older. The study measured age-related changes in TCR beta repertoire diversity using deep sequencing normalized with unique cDNA molecular identifiers.

Counted from cysteine to phenylalanine, this CDR3 has 16 amino acids. The read is trimmed to its CDR3 DNA, 48 bases read in frame from base 1. CDR1 and CDR2 (SNHLY, FYNNEI) derive from the germline V gene. General conclusions and limits of the study: Bulk unsorted PBMC profiling prevented conclusive comparison of naive and antigen-experienced compartments. Compared with the aged group, more naive CD4+ T cells, fewer expanded clones and increased TCR diversity were shown by the long-lived group, suggesting age selection. Observed TCR beta diversity per million T cells fell roughly linearly with age, and a significant reduction was already apparent by age about 36. Estimates of total diversity from one million sequenced T cells were regarded as lower bounds and underestimates. Observed TCR beta diversity correlated strongly with the percentage of naive T cells measured by flow cytometry. Because donor CMV infection status was unknown, age-related changes in expanded clonotypes were potentially confounded.

The sequenced sample consisted of blood. The chain is assembled from TRBV2 and TRBJ2-1; TRBD2 agrees with 10 junctional bases. The better agreement between TRBJ2-7 and the DNA end casts doubt on the J call. The sequence was obtained from a young woman in good health. DNA sequence: TGTGCCAGCACAGGGGTTAGCGGGAGGTACTACAATGAGCAGTACTTC. It translates to CASTGVSGRYYNEQYF.